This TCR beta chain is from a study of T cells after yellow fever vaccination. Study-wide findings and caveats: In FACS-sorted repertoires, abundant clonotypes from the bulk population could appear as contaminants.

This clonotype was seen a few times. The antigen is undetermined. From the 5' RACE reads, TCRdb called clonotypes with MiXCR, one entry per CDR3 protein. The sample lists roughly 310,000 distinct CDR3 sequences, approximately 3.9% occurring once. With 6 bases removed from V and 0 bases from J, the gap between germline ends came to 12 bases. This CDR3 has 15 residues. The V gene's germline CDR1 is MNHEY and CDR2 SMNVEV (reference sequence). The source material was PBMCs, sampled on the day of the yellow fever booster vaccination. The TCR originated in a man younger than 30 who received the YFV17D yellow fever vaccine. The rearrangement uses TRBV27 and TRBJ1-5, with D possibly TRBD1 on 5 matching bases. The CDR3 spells CASSPTGNSNQPQHF. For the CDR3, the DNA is TGTGCCAGCAGCCCTACAGGTAATAGCAATCAGCCCCAGCATTTT.